The next 9 T cell receptor beta chains were all read from a single sample in a study of cytomegalovirus exposure and HLA in healthy donors. This PCR relied on a set of 60 Vbeta primers and 13 Jbeta primers. The data were produced by immunoSEQ multiplex PCR, yet TCRdb's version contains in-frame clones alone and is incomplete. This table has some 150,000 clones, under 75% appearing once. Input material: PBMCs. These receptors were collected from a woman in her 40s in good health and CMV-seronegative.

The chain carries TRBV28 and TRBJ2-1; 15 bases match TRBD2. The ends lost 0 bases at V and 15 bases at J; junction bases unmatched: 3. The CDR3 is made up of 14 amino acids. Germline-derived CDR1 and CDR2 are MDHEN and SYDVKM. In nucleotides, the CDR3 is TGTGCCAGCAGTTTATGGGGACTAGCGGGGGGAGGGTTCTTC. It yields the protein CASSLWGLAGGGFF.

Written as DNA, the CDR3 is TGTGCCAGCAGTGACCCAGGCAGACTAAACACCGGGGAGCTGTTTTTT. Amino acids: CASSDPGRLNTGELFF. V is TRBV2 and J is TRBJ2-2; weak D call: TRBD2 (5 bases). The CDR3 totals 16 residues. Germline CDR1 SNHLY, CDR2 FYNNEI. With 3 bases removed from V and 2 bases from J, the gap between germline ends came to 13 bases.

The chain carries TRBV6-5 and TRBJ1-1; D not certain. V lost 8 bases and J 1 base, leaving 8 bases between the germline ends. The CDR3 contains 12 residues. The V gene's germline CDR1 is MNHEY and CDR2 SVGAGI. CDR3 amino acids: CASQEKNTEAFF. Here the CDR3 DNA reads TGTGCCAGCCAAGAGAAGAACACTGAAGCTTTCTTT.

The chain joins TRBV15 to TRBJ1-1; possibly TRBD1 for D (5 bases). Per germline, CDR1 LNHNV and CDR2 YYDKDF (reference sequence). The CDR3 has 15 residues. The V gene lost 8 bases and the J gene lost 11 bases, with 27 bases spanning the gap. CDR3 amino acids: CATEPGGGDTKRAFF. The DNA of the CDR3 is TGTGCCACCGAGCCGGGCGGAGGGGATACGAAGCGGGCTTTCTTT. Together with reference TRBV15 and TRBJ1-1, the CDR3 gives the full variable domain: DAMVIQNPRYQVTQFGKPVTLSCSQTLNHNVMYWYQQKSSQAPKLLFHYYDKDFNNEADTPDNFQSRRPNTSFCFLDIRSPGLGDTAMYLCATEPGGGDTKRAFFGQGTRLTVV.

J is TRBJ2-1 and V is TRBV5-6, with D maybe TRBD2 (5 bases). Germline CDR1 and CDR2: SGHDT and YYEEEE. CDR3 length equals 15 residues. V lost 4 bases and J lost 1, with 12 bases in between. The CDR3 DNA follows: TGTGCCAGCAGCCTCGGGCCGGGGTCCTACAATGAGCAGTTCTTC. Protein sequence: CASSLGPGSYNEQFF.

The genes are TRBV9 and TRBJ1-2; possible D gene TRBD1, 6 bases. With 4 bases removed from V and 3 bases from J, the gap between germline ends came to 16 bases. The CDR3 loop spans 15 amino acids. Germline values: CDR1 SGDLS, CDR2 YYNGEE. This CDR3 is CASSSSWAGDYGYTF. CDR3 sequence (DNA): TGTGCCAGCAGCTCTTCCTGGGCAGGGGACTATGGCTACACCTTC.

This chain uses TRBV5-6 with TRBJ2-5; 10 positions match TRBD2. The V gene's germline CDR1 is SGHDT and CDR2 YYEEEE. This CDR3 region has 16 residues. The ends lost 4 bases at V and 5 bases at J; junction bases unmatched: 11. CDR3 in amino acids: CASSPPQRGGWETQYF. The CDR3 bases are TGTGCCAGCAGCCCCCCCCAGCGGGGGGGCTGGGAGACCCAGTACTTC. The full variable domain, in which reference TRBV5-6 and TRBJ2-5 provide the parts outside the CDR3, is DAGVTQSPTHLIKTRGQQVTLRCSPKSGHDTVSWYQQALGQGPQFIFQYYEEEERQRGNFPDRFSGHQFPNYSSELNVNALLLGDSALYLCASSPPQRGGWETQYFGPGTRLLVL.

The chain has TRBV7-2 and TRBJ2-5, with a tentative D call TRBD1 (5 bases). Trimming took 0 bases from V and 3 from J, leaving 8 bases between them. Germline assignment: CDR1 SGHTA and CDR2 FQGNSA. CDR3 length equals 14 residues. The CDR3 DNA reads TGTGCCAGCAGCTTAGCATCAGGGAAAGAGACCCAGTACTTC. Its protein is CASSLASGKETQYF. The variable domain in full, completed from reference TRBV7-2 and TRBJ2-5, reads GAGVSQSPSNKVTEKGKDVELRCDPISGHTALYWYRQSLGQGLEFLIYFQGNSAPDKSGLPSDRFSAERTGGSVSTLTIQRTQQEDSAVYLCASSLASGKETQYFGPGTRLLVL.

This chain links TRBV27 with TRBJ1-1; the D gene is possibly TRBD1 (6 bases). Germline lookup yields CDR1 MNHEY and CDR2 SMNVEV (reference sequence). Trimming left V 2 bases short and J 1 base short, with 11 bases between. CDR3 length equals 15 residues. CDR3 DNA sequence: TGTGCCAGCAGTTTAAGGGCAGGGGCGAACACTGAAGCTTTCTTT. Amino acid sequence: CASSLRAGANTEAFF.